This entry describes one T cell receptor beta chain. The germline V and J ends were trimmed by 5 bases and 10 bases, with 21 bases remaining between them. CDR1 and CDR2 (germline): SGHTA, FQGTGA. This CDR3 spans 15 amino acids. The record originates from a study of OX40 agonist ivuxolimab in advanced cancers. Study-level information: In this cohort, patients received ivuxolimab, an agonistic anti-OX40 (CD134) antibody. Age averaged around 59 years (range roughly 23 to 79), and around 78% were male. Enrollees could have had prior anti-PD-1, anti-PD-L1 or anti-CTLA-4 therapy, which around 40% had received. Three patients, one with hepatocellular carcinoma and two with cutaneous melanoma, responded partially.

Some clones are missing from TCRdb's copy, which holds only in-frame ones; the method was immunoSEQ multiplex PCR. Of over 85,000 clones listed, 90% are singletons. The chain couples TRBV7-3 to TRBJ2-1; D assignment may be TRBD1 or TRBD2 (5 bases each). The input for sequencing was CD4+ or CD8+ T cells sorted from blood, taken in a trial of the OX40 agonist ivuxolimab. This sequence was found in an adult with an advanced solid tumor such as melanoma, head and neck, liver or kidney cancer. The CDR3 DNA is TGTGCCAGCAGCGCGCAGCCCGGGACCCCTCGGGAGCAGTTCTTC. Amino acid sequence: CASSAQPGTPREQFF. Full variable domain (remainder filled in from reference TRBV7-3 and TRBJ2-1): GAGVSQTPSNKVTEKGKYVELRCDPISGHTALYWYRQSLGQGPEFLIYFQGTGAADDSGLPNDRFFAVRPEGSVSTLKIQRTERGDSAVYLCASSAQPGTPREQFFGPGTRLTVL.